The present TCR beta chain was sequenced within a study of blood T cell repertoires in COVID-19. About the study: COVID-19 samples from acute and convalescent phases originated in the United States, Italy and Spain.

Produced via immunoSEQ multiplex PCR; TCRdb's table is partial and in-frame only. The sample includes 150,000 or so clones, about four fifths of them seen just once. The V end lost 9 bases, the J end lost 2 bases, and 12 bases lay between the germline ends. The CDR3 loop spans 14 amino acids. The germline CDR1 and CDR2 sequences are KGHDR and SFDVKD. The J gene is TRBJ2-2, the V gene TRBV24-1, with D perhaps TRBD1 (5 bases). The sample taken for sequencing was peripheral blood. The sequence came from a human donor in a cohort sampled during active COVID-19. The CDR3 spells CATGAGPNTGELFF. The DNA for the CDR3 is TGTGCCACCGGTGCAGGGCCCAACACCGGGGAGCTGTTTTTT.